The 9 T cell receptor beta chains given below trace back to one sample, sequenced in a study of shared clonotypes between healthy human individuals. Clones were sequenced by immunoSEQ multiplex PCR, and TCRdb holds only the in-frame ones, with some missing. This sample has a few million clones; 80% to 95% occur once, and the top ten carry more than 0.35%. Sequencing used naive CD4+ T cells from PBMCs. Subset reported: CD45RA+ positively selected. All receptors come from a man aged 18 to 29 in good health. Some clones in this sample may be carry-over from other donors' samples.

The V gene is TRBV2, the J gene TRBJ2-1; 9 bases fit TRBD1. The CDR3 is 14 amino acids. Germline lookup yields CDR1 SNHLY and CDR2 FYNNEI. Trimming took 6 bases from V and 8 from J; bases not matched to a gene: 8. The CDR3 reads CASRKTGGGYEQFF. For the CDR3, the DNA is TGTGCCAGCAGGAAAACAGGGGGCGGGTATGAGCAGTTCTTC. The entire variable domain, with the rest obtained from reference TRBV2 and TRBJ2-1, is as follows: EPEVTQTPSHQVTQMGQEVILRCVPISNHLYFYWYRQILGQKVEFLVSFYNNEISEKSEIFDDQFSVERPDGSNFTLKIRSTKLEDSAMYFCASRKTGGGYEQFFGPGTRLTVL.

V and J are TRBV5-1 and TRBJ2-5, with 11 bases lining up with TRBD2. J lost 5 bases, V lost 1 base, and 7 bases had no gene match. The germline V gene encodes CDR1 SGHRS and CDR2 YFSETQ. This CDR3 contains 16 residues. The CDR3 spells CASSLTSGRVLETQYF. The CDR3 DNA reads as TGCGCCAGCAGCTTGACTAGCGGGAGAGTTCTGGAGACCCAGTACTTC.

V is TRBV28 and J is TRBJ2-1; D remains unclear. The CDR3 totals 14 residues. In germline, CDR1 is MDHEN, CDR2 SYDVKM. V lost 5 bases to trimming and J lost 4 bases, with 12 bases between them. The CDR3 DNA is TGTGCCAGCAGTCTCTGGGCCGTATACAATGAGCAGTTCTTC. Translating it yields CASSLWAVYNEQFF.

The chain carries TRBV15 and TRBJ1-4; D is unresolved. The V end was cut by 4 bases, the J end by 8 bases, with 5 bases between. From germline, CDR1 is LNHNV and CDR2 YYDKDF (reference sequence). The CDR3 length is 11 residues. The CDR3 bases are TGTGCCACCAGCACAGGAGAAAAACTGTTTTTT. It codes for CATSTGEKLFF.

A single count supports this clone. The rearrangement joins TRBV6-1 to TRBJ2-3, with D hard to call. Germline loops: CDR1 MNHNS, CDR2 SASEGT. Trimming removed 1 base at V and 6 bases at J, with 8 bases between. The CDR3 runs to 13 residues. Written as DNA, the CDR3 is TGTGCCAGCAGTGAAGTAGGGTTCGATACGCAGTATTTT. Its protein product is CASSEVGFDTQYF.

The chain has TRBV5-1 and TRBJ2-1; 8 positions match TRBD1. CDR3 length: 14 residues. V gave up 4 bases and J gave up 4 bases; unmatched junction bases: 4. Germline assignment: CDR1 SGHRS and CDR2 YFSETQ. CDR3 region: CASSGGQEYNEQFF. CDR3 nucleotides: TGCGCCAGCAGCGGGGGACAGGAGTACAATGAGCAGTTCTTC. The full variable domain, rest sourced from reference TRBV5-1 and TRBJ2-1, is KAGVTQTPRYLIKTRGQQVTLSCSPISGHRSVSWYQQTPGQGLQFLFEYFSETQRNKGNFPGRFSGRQFSNSRSEMNVSTLELGDSALYLCASSGGQEYNEQFFGPGTRLTVL.

The chain employs TRBV9 and TRBJ2-3; D remains ambiguous. From germline, CDR1 is SGDLS and CDR2 YYNGEE. Trimming stripped 6 bases from V and 2 bases from J, with 13 bases between. The CDR3 extends over 14 amino acids. The CDR3, as DNA: TGTGCCAGCACCCTGGACGCACTCACAGATACGCAGTATTTT. Residues: CASTLDALTDTQYF.

The rearrangement links TRBV27 to TRBJ2-5; 11 bases are shared with TRBD1. This CDR3 spans 16 amino acids. The V and J ends lost 1 base and 4 bases, in that order; junction bases with no gene match: 5. The germline V gene encodes CDR1 MNHEY and CDR2 SMNVEV (reference sequence). The CDR3 DNA is TGTGCCAGCAGTTTATGGGGACAGGGGGGGACAGAGACCCAGTACTTC. It translates to CASSLWGQGGTETQYF.

This clone showed up just a few times. V usage is TRBV5-1 and J usage is TRBJ1-2, with unresolved D. V was pared by 4 bases and J by 0 bases, with 13 bases between. The CDR3 spans 15 residues. CDR1 SGHRS and CDR2 YFSETQ come from the germline V gene. This CDR3 is CASSRTPDANYGYTF. CDR3 nucleotide sequence: TGCGCCAGCAGCCGTACCCCGGACGCTAACTATGGCTACACCTTC.